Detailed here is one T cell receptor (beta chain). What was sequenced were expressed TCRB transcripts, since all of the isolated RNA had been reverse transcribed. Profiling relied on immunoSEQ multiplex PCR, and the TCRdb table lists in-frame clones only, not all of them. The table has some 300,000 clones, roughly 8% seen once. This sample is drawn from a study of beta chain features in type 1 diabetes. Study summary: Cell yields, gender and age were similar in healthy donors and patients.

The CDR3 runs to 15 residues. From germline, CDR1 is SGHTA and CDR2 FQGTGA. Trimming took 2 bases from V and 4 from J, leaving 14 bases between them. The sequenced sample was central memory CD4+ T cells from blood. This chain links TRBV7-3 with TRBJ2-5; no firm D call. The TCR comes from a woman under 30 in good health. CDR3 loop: CASSLGASQSETQYF. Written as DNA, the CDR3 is TGTGCCAGCAGCTTAGGAGCTAGTCAGTCAGAGACCCAGTACTTC. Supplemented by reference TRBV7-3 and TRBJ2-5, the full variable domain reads GAGVSQTPSNKVTEKGKYVELRCDPISGHTALYWYRQSLGQGPEFLIYFQGTGAADDSGLPNDRFFAVRPEGSVSTLKIQRTERGDSAVYLCASSLGASQSETQYFGPGTRLLVL.